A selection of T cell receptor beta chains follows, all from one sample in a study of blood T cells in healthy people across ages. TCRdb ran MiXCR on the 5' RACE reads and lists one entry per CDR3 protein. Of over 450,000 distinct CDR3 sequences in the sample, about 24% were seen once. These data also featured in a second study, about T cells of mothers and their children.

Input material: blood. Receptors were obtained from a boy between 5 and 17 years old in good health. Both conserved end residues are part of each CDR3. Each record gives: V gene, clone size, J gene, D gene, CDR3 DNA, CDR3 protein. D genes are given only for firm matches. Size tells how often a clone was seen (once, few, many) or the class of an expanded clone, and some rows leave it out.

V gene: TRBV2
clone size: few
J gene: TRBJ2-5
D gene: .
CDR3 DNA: TGTGCCAGTGCGAGTAGCCAAGAGACCCAGTACTTC
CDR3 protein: CASASSQETQYF

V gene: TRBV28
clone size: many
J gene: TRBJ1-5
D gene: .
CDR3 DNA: TGTGCCAGCACAGGGGCTGGGGGCAATCAGCCCCAGCATTTT
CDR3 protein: CASTGAGGNQPQHF

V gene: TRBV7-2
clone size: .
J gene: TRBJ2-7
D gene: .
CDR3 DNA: TGTGCCAGCAGCTTAGCGGGGGGAAGGGTCAACGAGCAGTACTTC
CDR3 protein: CASSLAGGRVNEQYF

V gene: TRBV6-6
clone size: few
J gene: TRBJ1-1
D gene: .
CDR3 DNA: TGTGCCAGCAGGACCCACAGGGACACTGAAGCTTTCTTT
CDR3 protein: CASRTHRDTEAFF

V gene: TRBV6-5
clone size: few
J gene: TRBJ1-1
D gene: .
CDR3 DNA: TGTGCCAGCAGTTACGCCTCGGGGGAGAAAGCTTTCTTT
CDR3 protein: CASSYASGEKAFF

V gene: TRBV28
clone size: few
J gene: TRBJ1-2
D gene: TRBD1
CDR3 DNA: TGTGCCAGCACCTTTCCAGGACAGGGAAATGGCTACACCTTC
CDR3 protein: CASTFPGQGNGYTF

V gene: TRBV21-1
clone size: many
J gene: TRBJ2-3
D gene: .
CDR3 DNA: TGTGCCAGCAGCAAAACAGATACGCAGTATTTT
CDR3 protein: CASSKTDTQYF

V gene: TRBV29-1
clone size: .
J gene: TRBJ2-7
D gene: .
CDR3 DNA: TGCAGCGCTGAAGGCTCCCGGACTACGTCCTACGAGCAGTACTTC
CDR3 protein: CSAEGSRTTSYEQYF

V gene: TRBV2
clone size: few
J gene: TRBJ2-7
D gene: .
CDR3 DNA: TGTGCCAGCAGTGTGGGCGGCAGACCCTCCTACGAGCAGTACTTC
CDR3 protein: CASSVGGRPSYEQYF

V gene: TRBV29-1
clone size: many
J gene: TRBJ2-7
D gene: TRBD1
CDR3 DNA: TGCAGCGCCGGGACAGGGGACGAGCAGTACTTC
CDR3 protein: CSAGTGDEQYF

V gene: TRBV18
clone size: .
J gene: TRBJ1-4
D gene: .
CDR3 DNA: TGTGCCAGCTCACCCCGCGGGGATCCAACTAATGAAAAACTGTTTTTT
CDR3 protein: CASSPRGDPTNEKLFF

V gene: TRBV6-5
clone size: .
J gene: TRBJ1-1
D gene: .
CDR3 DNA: TGTGCCAGCAGCTCAGATACGGGCCTGAACACTGAAGCTTTCTTT
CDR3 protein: CASSSDTGLNTEAFF

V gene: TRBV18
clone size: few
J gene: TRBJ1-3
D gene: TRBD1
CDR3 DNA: TGTGCCAGCTCACCAATAGGTCCGGGGACAGTTCGAGACACCATATATTTT
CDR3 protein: CASSPIGPGTVRDTIYF

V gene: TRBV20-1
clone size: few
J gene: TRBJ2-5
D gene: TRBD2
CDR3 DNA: TGCAGTGAAGAAATAGCGGGAGGTGACCTCCCGGACCAGTACTTC
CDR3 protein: CSEEIAGGDLPDQYF

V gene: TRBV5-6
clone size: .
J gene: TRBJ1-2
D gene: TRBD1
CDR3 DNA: TGTGCCAGCAGCGAAAGGGGGCTTCAGGATGGCTACACCTTC
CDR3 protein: CASSERGLQDGYTF

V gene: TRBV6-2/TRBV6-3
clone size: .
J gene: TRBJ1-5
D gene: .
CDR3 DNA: TGTGCCAGCAGTTATCCCACGGGACTACTAGGCCAGCCCCAGCATTTT
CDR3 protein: CASSYPTGLLGQPQHF

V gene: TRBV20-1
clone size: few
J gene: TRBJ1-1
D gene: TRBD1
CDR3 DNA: TGCAGTGCGCAGCGGACAGGGTCTGACACTGAAGCTTTCTTT
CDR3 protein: CSAQRTGSDTEAFF

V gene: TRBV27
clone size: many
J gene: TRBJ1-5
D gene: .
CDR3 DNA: TGTGCCAGCAGTGCCTCAACAGGGTATCAGCCCCAGCATTTT
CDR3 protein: CASSASTGYQPQHF

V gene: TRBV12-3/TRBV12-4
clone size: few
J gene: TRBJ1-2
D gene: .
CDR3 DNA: TGTGCCAGCAGTTTTAGCCAATCGCCAACCCTTAACTATGGCTACACCTTC
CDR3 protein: CASSFSQSPTLNYGYTF

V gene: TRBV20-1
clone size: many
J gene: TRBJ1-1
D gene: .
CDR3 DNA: TGCAGTGCTAGTGATCCGTTGAAGGGGGACACTGAAGCTTTCTTT
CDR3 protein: CSASDPLKGDTEAFF

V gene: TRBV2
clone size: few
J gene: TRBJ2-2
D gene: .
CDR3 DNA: TGTGCCAGCCGCGGATGGTGGGCAGGACCCACCGGGGAGCTGTTTTTT
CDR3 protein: CASRGWWAGPTGELFF

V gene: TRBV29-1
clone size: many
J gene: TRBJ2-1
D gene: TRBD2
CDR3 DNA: TGCAGCGTCAGGCCAGGACTAGCGCCCAATGAGCAGTTCTTC
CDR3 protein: CSVRPGLAPNEQFF

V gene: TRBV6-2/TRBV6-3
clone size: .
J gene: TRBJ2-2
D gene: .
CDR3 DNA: TGTGCCACGGGGGTCCACACCGGGGAGCTGTTTTTT
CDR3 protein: CATGVHTGELFF

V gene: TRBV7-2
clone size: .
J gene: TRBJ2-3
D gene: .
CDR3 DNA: TGTGCCAGCAGCTTAGGTGGTAGCGTCTACACAGATACGCAGTATTTT
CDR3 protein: CASSLGGSVYTDTQYF

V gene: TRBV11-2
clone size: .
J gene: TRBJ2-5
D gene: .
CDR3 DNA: TGTGCCAGCAGCTCCCAGGAGGCGGAGACCCAGTACTTC
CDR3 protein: CASSSQEAETQYF

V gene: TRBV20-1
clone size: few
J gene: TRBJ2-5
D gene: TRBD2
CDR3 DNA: TGCAGTGCTAGAGATTTGAGCGGGATGTACCTAGAGACCCAGTACTTC
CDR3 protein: CSARDLSGMYLETQYF

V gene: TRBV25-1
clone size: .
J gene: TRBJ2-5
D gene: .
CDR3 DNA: TGTGCCAGCAGTGAATTCGGCAGCCAAGAGACCCAGTACTTC
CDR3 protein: CASSEFGSQETQYF

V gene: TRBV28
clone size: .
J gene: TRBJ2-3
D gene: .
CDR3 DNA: TGTGCCAGCAGCCCATGGGGGGCAGATACGCAGTATTTT
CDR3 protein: CASSPWGADTQYF

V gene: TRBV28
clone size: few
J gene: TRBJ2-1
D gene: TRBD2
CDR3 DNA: TGTGCCAGCAGTTTCGGGCGGGGGGCGAATGAGCAGTTCTTC
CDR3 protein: CASSFGRGANEQFF

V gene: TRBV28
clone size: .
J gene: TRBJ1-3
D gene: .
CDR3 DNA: TGTGCCAGCAGTTCCCCAACATACTCTGGAAACACCATATATTTT
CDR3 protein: CASSSPTYSGNTIYF

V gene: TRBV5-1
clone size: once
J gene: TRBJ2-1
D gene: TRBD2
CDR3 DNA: TGCGCCAGCAGCAAAGATAGCGGGAGGCCCTACAATGAGCAGTTCTTC
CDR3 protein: CASSKDSGRPYNEQFF

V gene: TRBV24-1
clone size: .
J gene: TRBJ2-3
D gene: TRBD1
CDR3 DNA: TGTGCCACCAGTGACCCCGGACAGGGGCAAAGCACAGATACGCAGTATTTT
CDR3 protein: CATSDPGQGQSTDTQYF

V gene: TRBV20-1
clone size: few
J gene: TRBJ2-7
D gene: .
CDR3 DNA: TGCAGTGCTAGAGGGCCCGAGTGGGGGCCCTCCTACGAGCAGTACTTC
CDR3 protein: CSARGPEWGPSYEQYF

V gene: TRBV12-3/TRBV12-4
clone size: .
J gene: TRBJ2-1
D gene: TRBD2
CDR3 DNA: TGTGCCAGCAGTTTACGCCGGGGGGGGTCCTACAATGAGCAGTTCTTC
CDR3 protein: CASSLRRGGSYNEQFF

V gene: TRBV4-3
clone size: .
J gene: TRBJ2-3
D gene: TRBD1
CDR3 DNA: TGCGCCAGCAGCCAGGAACCAGGGACAGTGGGACAGTATTTT
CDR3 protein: CASSQEPGTVGQYF

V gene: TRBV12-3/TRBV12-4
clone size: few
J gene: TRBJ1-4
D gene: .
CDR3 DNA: TGTGCCAGCAGTTTTCTAGGGCAAAATGAAAAACTGTTTTTT
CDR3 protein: CASSFLGQNEKLFF

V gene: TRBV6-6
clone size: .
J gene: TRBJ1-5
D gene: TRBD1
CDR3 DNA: TGTGCCAGCAGTTACCTAAGACAGGGGGCCGGTCAGCCCCAGCATTTT
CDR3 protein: CASSYLRQGAGQPQHF

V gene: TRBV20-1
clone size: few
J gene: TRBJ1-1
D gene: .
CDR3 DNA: TGCAGTGCTAGAGATCGACAGCGACAAATCCACACTGAAGCTTTCTTT
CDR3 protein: CSARDRQRQIHTEAFF

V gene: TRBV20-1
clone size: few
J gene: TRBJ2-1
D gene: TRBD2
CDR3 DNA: TGCAGTGCCCCCATCCGCGGGAGCGGGAATGAGCAGTTCTTC
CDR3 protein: CSAPIRGSGNEQFF

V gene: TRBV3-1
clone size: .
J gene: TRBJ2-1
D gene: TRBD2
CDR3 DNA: TGTGCCAGCAACCCCGGGAGGGAGAGCTCCTACAATGAGCAGTTCTTC
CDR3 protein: CASNPGRESSYNEQFF

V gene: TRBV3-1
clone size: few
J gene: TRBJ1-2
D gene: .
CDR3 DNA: TGTGCCAGCAGCCAAGAAGTCAAGGGCCACTATGGCTACACCTTC
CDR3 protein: CASSQEVKGHYGYTF

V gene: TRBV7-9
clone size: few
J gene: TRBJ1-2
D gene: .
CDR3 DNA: TGTGCCAGCAGCTTAGCGATCTCGACGGTGCCTGAGGTTAACTATGGCTACACCTTC
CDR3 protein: CASSLAISTVPEVNYGYTF

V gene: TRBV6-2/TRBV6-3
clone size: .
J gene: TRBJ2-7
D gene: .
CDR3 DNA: TGTGCCAGCAGTTACCATCTTCGACTCACGCGGTCCTACGAGCAGTACTTC
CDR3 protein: CASSYHLRLTRSYEQYF

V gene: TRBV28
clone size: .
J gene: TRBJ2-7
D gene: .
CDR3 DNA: TGTGCCAGCAGTCCCGTAGGCGGGACCTCCTACGAGCAGTACTTC
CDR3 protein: CASSPVGGTSYEQYF

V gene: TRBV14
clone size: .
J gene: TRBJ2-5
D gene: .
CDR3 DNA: TGTGCCAGCAGCCAAGCCGGTGGGTGGACCCAGTACTTC
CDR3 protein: CASSQAGGWTQYF

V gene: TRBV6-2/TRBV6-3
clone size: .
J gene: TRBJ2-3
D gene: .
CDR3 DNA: TGTGCCAGCAGTTACGTGGGGGCCGACACAGATACGCAGTATTTT
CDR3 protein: CASSYVGADTDTQYF

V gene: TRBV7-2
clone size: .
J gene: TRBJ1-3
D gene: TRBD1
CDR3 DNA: TGTGCCAGCAGCTCCCAGGGACAGACGAACACCATATATTTT
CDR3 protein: CASSSQGQTNTIYF

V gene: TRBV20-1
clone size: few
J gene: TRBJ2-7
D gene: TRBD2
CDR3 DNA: TGCAGTGCTAGGGCCCCTAGCGGGAACCCAATGGATAGCTCCTACGAGCAGTACTTC
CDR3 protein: CSARAPSGNPMDSSYEQYF

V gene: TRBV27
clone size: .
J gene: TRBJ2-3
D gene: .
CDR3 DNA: TGTGCCAGCACCCCCGACCTCTCTCTCCTCACAGATACGCAGTATTTT
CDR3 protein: CASTPDLSLLTDTQYF

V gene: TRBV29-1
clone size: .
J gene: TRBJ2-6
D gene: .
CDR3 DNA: TGCAGCGTTGAATTGAGCCCCTCTGGGGCCAACGTCCTGACTTTC
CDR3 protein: CSVELSPSGANVLTF

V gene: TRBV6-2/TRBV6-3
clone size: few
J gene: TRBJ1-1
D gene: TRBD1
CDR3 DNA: TGTGCCAGCATCAAAAGGACAGGGATAACTGAAGCTTTCTTT
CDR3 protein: CASIKRTGITEAFF

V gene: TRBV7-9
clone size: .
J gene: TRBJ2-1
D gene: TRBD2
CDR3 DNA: TGTGCCAGCAGCTCGAGCGGTCTAGCGGGGAGCTCCTACAATGAGCAGTCCTTC
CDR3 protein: CASSSSGLAGSSYNEQSF